This is a list of T cell receptor beta chains from one sample in a study of T-cell reconstitution after alpha-beta-depleted transplantation in children. TCRdb redid the calling of the PCR reads with MiXCR, one entry per CDR3 protein. Here the sample spans hundreds of thousands of distinct CDR3 sequences, approximately 10% being singletons. Sequencing was performed on PBMCs from the stem cell graft donor, taken from the stem cell graft. The source of these receptors is a human donor who donated a stem cell graft to a child with acute lymphoblastic leukemia. CDR3s include the opening cysteine and the closing phenylalanine or tryptophan. A D gene is named only where the DNA matches it firmly. For some rows the clone size is stated as once, few or many, or as a class when expanded; others skip it.

V	size	J	D	CDR3	DNA
TRBV12-3/TRBV12-4	many	TRBJ1-6	-	CASSFGRNSPLHF	TGTGCCAGCAGTTTCGGGAGGAATTCACCCCTCCACTTT
TRBV12-3/TRBV12-4	few	TRBJ1-5	-	CASTLSLTDYSNQPQHF	TGTGCCAGCACCCTCTCCTTGACCGATTATAGCAATCAGCCCCAGCATTTT
TRBV23-1	-	TRBJ2-5	-	CASSQCFYRKETQYF	TGCGCCAGCAGTCAATGTTTTTACAGAAAAGAGACCCAGTACTTC
TRBV7-6	many	TRBJ2-5	TRBD2	CASSVTSGGQETQYF	TGTGCCAGCAGCGTTACTAGCGGGGGGCAAGAGACCCAGTACTTC
TRBV6-5	-	TRBJ2-4	-	CASSYRLFGGSNIQYF	TGTGCCAGCAGTTACCGTCTCTTTGGGGGTAGTAACATTCAGTACTTC
TRBV3-1	few	TRBJ1-5	-	CASSPRQSLNSNQPQHF	TGTGCCAGCAGCCCGCGACAGAGCCTCAATAGCAATCAGCCCCAGCATTTT
TRBV5-1	-	TRBJ2-1	-	CASSLVAGLDEQFF	TGCGCCAGCAGCTTGGTAGCAGGGCTCGATGAGCAGTTCTTC
TRBV12-3/TRBV12-4	few	TRBJ1-1	-	CASSFHPSNTEAFF	TGTGCCAGCAGTTTTCATCCGTCGAACACTGAAGCTTTCTTT
TRBV5-1	-	TRBJ1-1	TRBD1	CASSLRSGTALRDTEAFF	TGCGCCAGCAGCTTAAGGTCCGGGACAGCCCTTCGGGACACTGAAGCTTTCTTT
TRBV18	-	TRBJ2-7	TRBD1	CASSPSQGAYEQYF	TGTGCCAGCTCACCGTCACAGGGGGCCTACGAGCAGTACTTC
TRBV14	many	TRBJ2-5	TRBD1	CASRDRAWETQYF	TGTGCCAGCAGAGACAGGGCCTGGGAGACCCAGTACTTC
TRBV12-3/TRBV12-4	-	TRBJ1-3	TRBD1	CASNTGQGAYTIYF	TGTGCCAGCAACACGGGACAGGGGGCTTACACCATATATTTT
TRBV5-1	many	TRBJ2-3	TRBD1	CASIGQQTGEVTDTQYF	TGCGCCAGCATTGGGCAGCAAACAGGGGAAGTCACAGATACGCAGTATTTT
TRBV7-6	few	TRBJ2-1	-	CASSLEGSNEQFF	TGTGCCAGCAGCTTAGAGGGGAGCAATGAGCAGTTCTTC
TRBV7-9	few	TRBJ2-1	-	CASSVPQDSSYNEQFF	TGTGCCAGCAGCGTGCCACAGGATAGCTCCTACAATGAGCAGTTCTTC
TRBV10-3	-	TRBJ1-4	-	CAISEARAANEKLFF	TGTGCCATCAGTGAGGCCCGGGCGGCTAATGAAAAACTGTTTTTT
TRBV3-1	-	TRBJ1-5	-	CASSQEGMMHQPQHF	TGTGCCAGCAGCCAAGAGGGGATGATGCATCAGCCCCAGCATTTT